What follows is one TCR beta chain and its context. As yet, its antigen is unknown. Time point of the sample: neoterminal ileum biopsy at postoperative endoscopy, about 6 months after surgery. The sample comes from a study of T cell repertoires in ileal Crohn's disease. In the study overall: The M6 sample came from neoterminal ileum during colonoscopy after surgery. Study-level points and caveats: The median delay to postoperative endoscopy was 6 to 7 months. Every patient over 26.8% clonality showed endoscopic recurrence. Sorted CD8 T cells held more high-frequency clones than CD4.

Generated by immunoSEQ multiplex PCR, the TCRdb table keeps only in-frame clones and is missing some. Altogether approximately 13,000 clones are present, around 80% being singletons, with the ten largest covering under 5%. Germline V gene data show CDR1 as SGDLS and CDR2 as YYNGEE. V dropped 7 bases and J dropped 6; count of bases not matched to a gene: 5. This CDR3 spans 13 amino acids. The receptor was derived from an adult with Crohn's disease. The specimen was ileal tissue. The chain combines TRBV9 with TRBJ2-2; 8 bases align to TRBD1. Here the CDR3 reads CASSIRGPGELFF. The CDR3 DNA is TGTGCCAGCTCCATCAGGGGGCCCGGGGAGCTGTTTTTT.